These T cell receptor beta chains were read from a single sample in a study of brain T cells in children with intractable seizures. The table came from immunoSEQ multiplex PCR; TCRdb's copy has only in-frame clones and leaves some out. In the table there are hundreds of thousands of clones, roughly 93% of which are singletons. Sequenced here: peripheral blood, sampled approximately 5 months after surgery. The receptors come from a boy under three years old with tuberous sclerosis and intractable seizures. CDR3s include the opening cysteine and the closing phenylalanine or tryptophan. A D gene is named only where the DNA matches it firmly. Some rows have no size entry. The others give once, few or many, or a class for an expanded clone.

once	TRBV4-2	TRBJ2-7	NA	CASSQFGPREQYF	TGTGCCAGCAGCCAGTTCGGACCGCGGGAGCAGTACTTC
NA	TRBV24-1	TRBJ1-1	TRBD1	CATSDSSGTGLNTEAFF	TGTGCCACCAGTGATTCAAGCGGGACAGGGTTGAACACTGAAGCTTTCTTT
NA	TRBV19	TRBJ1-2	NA	CASIGWESYGYTF	TGTGCCAGTATCGGATGGGAATCCTATGGCTACACCTTC
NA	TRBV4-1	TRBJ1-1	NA	CASSIEGMVAEAFF	TGCGCCAGCAGCATCGAGGGCATGGTAGCTGAAGCTTTCTTT
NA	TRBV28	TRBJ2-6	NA	CASSLDGSPSGANVLTF	TGTGCCAGCAGTTTAGACGGCAGCCCATCTGGGGCCAACGTCCTGACTTTC
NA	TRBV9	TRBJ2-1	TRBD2	CASSVGNSGLSGGHNEQFF	TGTGCCAGCAGCGTAGGGAACTCTGGCTTGAGCGGGGGCCACAATGAGCAGTTCTTC
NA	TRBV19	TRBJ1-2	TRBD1	CASSIDNRGVYGYTF	TGTGCCAGTAGTATAGACAACAGGGGAGTCTATGGCTACACCTTC
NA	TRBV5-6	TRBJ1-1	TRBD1	CASSPGTGWTEAFF	TGTGCCAGCAGTCCCGGGACAGGGTGGACTGAAGCTTTCTTT
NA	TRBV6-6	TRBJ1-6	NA	CASSKHEGNSPLHF	TGTGCCAGCAGTAAACACGAAGGCAATTCACCCCTCCACTTT
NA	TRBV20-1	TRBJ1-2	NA	CSASEDYGYTF	TGCAGTGCCTCAGAAGACTATGGCTACACCTTC
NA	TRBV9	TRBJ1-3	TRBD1	CASSVRGQGNTIYF	TGTGCCAGCAGCGTAAGGGGGCAAGGAAACACCATATATTTT
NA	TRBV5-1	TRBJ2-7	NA	CASSLSVGHEQYF	TGCGCCAGCAGCTTGAGTGTGGGCCACGAGCAGTACTTC
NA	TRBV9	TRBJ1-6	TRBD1	CASSEGQGGFNSPLHF	TGTGCCAGCAGTGAGGGACAGGGAGGGTTCAATTCACCCCTCCACTTT
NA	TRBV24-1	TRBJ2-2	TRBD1	CATSDSWTGIGTGELFF	TGTGCCACCAGTGATTCATGGACAGGGATCGGCACCGGGGAGCTGTTTTTT
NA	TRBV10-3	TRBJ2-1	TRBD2	CAIRSGSGREFHNEQFF	TGTGCCATCAGGAGCGGTAGCGGGAGGGAGTTCCACAATGAGCAGTTCTTC
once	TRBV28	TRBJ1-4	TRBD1	CASSPTGVQEKLFF	TGTGCCAGCAGTCCGACAGGGGTCCAGGAAAAACTGTTTTTT
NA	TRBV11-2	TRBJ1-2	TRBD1	CASSLDYPQGAHHGYTF	TGTGCCAGCAGCTTAGATTACCCACAGGGGGCGCATCATGGCTACACCTTC
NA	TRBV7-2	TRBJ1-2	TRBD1	CASSPRPGQGRANYGYTF	TGTGCCAGCAGCCCCCGGCCGGGACAGGGGCGAGCTAACTATGGCTACACCTTC
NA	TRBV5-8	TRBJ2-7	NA	CASTSPMETFYEQYF	TGTGCCAGCACCAGCCCCATGGAAACCTTCTACGAGCAGTACTTC
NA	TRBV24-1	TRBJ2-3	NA	CATSDARSRDTQYF	TGTGCCACCAGTGATGCCCGAAGTAGAGATACGCAGTATTTT
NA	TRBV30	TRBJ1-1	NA	CAWTTGRGTEAFF	TGTGCCTGGACCACAGGGCGCGGCACTGAAGCTTTCTTT
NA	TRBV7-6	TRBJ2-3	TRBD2	CASSLAGGSDTQYF	TGTGCCAGCAGCTTAGCGGGGGGGTCAGATACGCAGTATTTT
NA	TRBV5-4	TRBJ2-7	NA	CASSQGAGSYEQYF	TGTGCCAGCAGCCAAGGGGCGGGCTCCTACGAGCAGTACTTC
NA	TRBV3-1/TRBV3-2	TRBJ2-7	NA	CASSGDSYEQYF	TGTGCCAGTTCCGGGGACTCCTACGAGCAGTACTTC
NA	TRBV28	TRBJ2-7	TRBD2	CASGTSGYEQYF	TGTGCCAGCGGCACTAGCGGCTACGAGCAGTACTTC
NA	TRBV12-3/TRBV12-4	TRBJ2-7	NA	CASSLEGPEQYF	TGTGCCAGCAGTTTAGAAGGACCCGAGCAGTACTTC
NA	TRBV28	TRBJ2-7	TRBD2	CASTSGGSGHHYEQYF	TGTGCCAGCACTTCGGGGGGTAGCGGACATCACTACGAGCAGTACTTC
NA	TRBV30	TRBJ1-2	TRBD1	CAWRNQSGTGGLWNYGYTF	TGTGCCTGGAGAAACCAGTCCGGGACAGGGGGCCTTTGGAACTATGGCTACACCTTC
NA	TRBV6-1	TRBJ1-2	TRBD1	CASSDPGQGSISYTF	TGTGCCAGCAGTGATCCGGGACAGGGAAGTATTAGCTACACCTTC